A selection of T cell receptor beta chains follows, all from one sample in a study of blood T cell repertoires in COVID-19. Assay: immunoSEQ multiplex PCR; the TCRdb copy retains only in-frame clones and omits some. The data show fewer than 500,000 clones, 81% seen once. Specimen: peripheral blood. These receptors were taken from a human donor with acute or convalescent COVID-19. The donor label of this sample is uncertain. The CDR3 runs from the conserved cysteine through the conserved F or W. D genes are given only for firm matches. Clone size appears in some rows only: once, few, many, or a class for an expanded clone.

V: TRBV4-2; D: TRBD1; size: few; J: TRBJ1-1; DNA: TGTGCCAGCAGCGTCACAGGGGTTCTCGCGCCTGAAGCTTTCTTT; CDR3: CASSVTGVLAPEAFF
V: TRBV7-9; D: .; size: .; J: TRBJ2-3; DNA: TGTGCCAGCACCGCGATCACCCAGGGTACGCAGTATTTT; CDR3: CASTAITQGTQYF
V: TRBV14; D: TRBD1; size: .; J: TRBJ2-7; DNA: TGTGCCAGCAGCCATCTGACAGGGGGGGTCGGCGAGCAGTACTTC; CDR3: CASSHLTGGVGEQYF
V: TRBV2; D: .; size: .; J: TRBJ2-3; DNA: TGTGCCAGCAGGGCTACGGGGACAAGGGGAGATAGAGATACGCAGTATTTT; CDR3: CASRATGTRGDRDTQYF
V: TRBV7-2; D: .; size: .; J: TRBJ1-5; DNA: TGTGCCAGCAGCTTGGACGGGGGAAGGCTTCAGCCCCAGCATTTT; CDR3: CASSLDGGRLQPQHF
V: TRBV6-5; D: .; size: many; J: TRBJ1-2; DNA: TGTGCCAGCAGACCGGGACACAACTATGGCTACACCTTC; CDR3: CASRPGHNYGYTF
V: TRBV3-1/TRBV3-2; D: TRBD2; size: .; J: TRBJ2-7; DNA: TGTGCCAGCAGGCGAGGGACTAGCGGGACCTACGAGCAGTACTTC; CDR3: CASRRGTSGTYEQYF
V: TRBV7-8; D: TRBD2; size: .; J: TRBJ2-7; DNA: TGTGCCAGCAGCATGCCCTCGGGACTAGCCAGCTCCTACGAGCAGTACTTC; CDR3: CASSMPSGLASSYEQYF
V: TRBV5-1; D: TRBD1; size: once; J: TRBJ1-2; DNA: TGCGCCAGCAGCGGGACAGGTTTCTATGGCTACACCTTC; CDR3: CASSGTGFYGYTF
V: TRBV24-1; D: .; size: .; J: TRBJ1-5; DNA: TGTGCCACCAGTGATTTGTGGGAGAATCAGCCCCAGCATTTT; CDR3: CATSDLWENQPQHF
V: TRBV11-2; D: .; size: .; J: TRBJ1-1; DNA: TGTGCCAGCACCCACGGAGGGATAAGGACTGAAGCTTTCTTT; CDR3: CASTHGGIRTEAFF
V: TRBV28; D: TRBD2; size: once; J: TRBJ2-1; DNA: TGTGCCAGCAGGAGGCGGGGACTAGCTTCGGGTGAGCAGTTCTTC; CDR3: CASRRRGLASGEQFF
V: TRBV10-3; D: TRBD1; size: .; J: TRBJ2-1; DNA: TGTGCCCTTAAAAAGACAGGGGACAATGAGCAGTTCTTC; CDR3: CALKKTGDNEQFF
V: TRBV5-8; D: TRBD1; size: .; J: TRBJ1-1; DNA: TGTGCCAGCAGCTTGAAAGGGGGCGGTCTGATGAACACTGAAGCTTTCTTT; CDR3: CASSLKGGGLMNTEAFF
V: TRBV6-1; D: .; size: many; J: TRBJ2-7; DNA: TGTGCCAGCAGTGAAGCCTATAGCGGCACCATCTACGAGCAGTACTTC; CDR3: CASSEAYSGTIYEQYF
V: TRBV19; D: TRBD2; size: .; J: TRBJ2-3; DNA: TGTGCCAGTAGTACGGGACTAGCGGGACCGGATACGCAGTATTTT; CDR3: CASSTGLAGPDTQYF
V: TRBV9; D: TRBD1; size: .; J: TRBJ1-4; DNA: TGTGCCAGCAGCGCCGGGACAGGGGTTACTAATGAAAAACTGTTTTTT; CDR3: CASSAGTGVTNEKLFF
V: TRBV27; D: TRBD2; size: .; J: TRBJ2-3; DNA: TGTGCCAGCAGTTTGGGACTAGCGGGAGGGCGCCCAGATACGCAGTATTTT; CDR3: CASSLGLAGGRPDTQYF
V: TRBV7-2; D: .; size: .; J: TRBJ1-1; DNA: TGTGCCAGCAGCTTAGGTCGGGGGACGGCTGAAGCTTTCTTT; CDR3: CASSLGRGTAEAFF
V: TRBV14; D: .; size: .; J: TRBJ1-3; DNA: TGTGCCAGCAGCCCAAGTAGAGGAAACACCATATATTTT; CDR3: CASSPSRGNTIYF
V: TRBV29-1; D: .; size: few; J: TRBJ1-2; DNA: TGCAGCGCCAGGGGACCGGGGATCTATGGCTACACCTTC; CDR3: CSARGPGIYGYTF
V: TRBV28; D: .; size: .; J: TRBJ1-1; DNA: TGTGCCAGCTCTATAGAGCAGGGGAACACTGAAGCTTTCTTT; CDR3: CASSIEQGNTEAFF
V: TRBV24-1; D: TRBD1; size: .; J: TRBJ2-2; DNA: TGTGCCACCAGTGACAGAGGACAGGGGAGAAACGCCGGGGAGCTGTTTTTT; CDR3: CATSDRGQGRNAGELFF
V: TRBV7-6; D: TRBD1; size: .; J: TRBJ2-3; DNA: TGTGCCAGCAGCGAGCGGACAGGCAGAACAACAGATACGCAGTATTTT; CDR3: CASSERTGRTTDTQYF
V: TRBV5-6; D: .; size: once; J: TRBJ2-2; DNA: TGTGCCAGCAGCTTGGCCGGGCTAGCTCTCACCGGGGAGCTGTTTTTT; CDR3: CASSLAGLALTGELFF
V: TRBV19; D: TRBD1; size: .; J: TRBJ2-5; DNA: TGTGCCAGTAGTGGGCGGACAGGGAGAGTCCGAGAGACCCAGTACTTC; CDR3: CASSGRTGRVRETQYF
V: TRBV7-9; D: .; size: .; J: TRBJ1-2; DNA: TGTGCCAGCAGCTTATCCGGTGCCGCAGGTGGCTACACCTTC; CDR3: CASSLSGAAGGYTF
V: TRBV19; D: TRBD1; size: .; J: TRBJ1-5; DNA: TGTGCCACTAAAGACAGGGGCGGTCAGCCCCAGCATTTT; CDR3: CATKDRGGQPQHF
V: TRBV7-9; D: .; size: .; J: TRBJ1-6; DNA: TGTGCCAGCAGTCCCTCTCAACACAGGGACACGAATTCACCCCTCCACTTT; CDR3: CASSPSQHRDTNSPLHF
V: TRBV9; D: TRBD2; size: .; J: TRBJ2-1; DNA: TGTGCCAGCAGCGTGGAGGTTCGGCGAGGTCTAGCGGGCTCCAATGAGCAGTTCTTC; CDR3: CASSVEVRRGLAGSNEQFF
V: TRBV5-1; D: TRBD2; size: .; J: TRBJ2-5; DNA: TGCGCCAGCAGCTGGGAGCGGGGTTTCGAGACCCAGTACTTC; CDR3: CASSWERGFETQYF
V: TRBV7-8; D: TRBD1; size: .; J: TRBJ2-7; DNA: TGTGCCAGCAGCTTAGCGACAGGGGGAACCTACGAGCAGTACTTC; CDR3: CASSLATGGTYEQYF
V: TRBV18; D: .; size: .; J: TRBJ2-7; DNA: TGTGCCAGCTCACCAAGAGAGACAGCCCGGGTCTACGAGCAGTACTTC; CDR3: CASSPRETARVYEQYF
V: TRBV7-9; D: TRBD1; size: .; J: TRBJ2-1; DNA: TGTGCCAGCAGCCGGACAGGGGTAGGGGAAAATGAGCAGTTCTTC; CDR3: CASSRTGVGENEQFF
V: TRBV11-2; D: TRBD1; size: .; J: TRBJ2-7; DNA: TGTGCCAGCACCGCAGGGACAGGGTTCTACTACGAGCAGTACTTC; CDR3: CASTAGTGFYYEQYF
V: TRBV19; D: .; size: once; J: TRBJ1-2; DNA: TGTGCCAGTAGTATCGGGTCGTACGTCTATGGCTACACCTTC; CDR3: CASSIGSYVYGYTF
V: TRBV4-2; D: TRBD2; size: .; J: TRBJ2-1; DNA: TGTGCCAGCAGCCAAGTACTAGCGGGGTCCAATGAGCAGTTCTTC; CDR3: CASSQVLAGSNEQFF
V: TRBV7-2; D: .; size: .; J: TRBJ2-7; DNA: TGTGCCAGCAGCTTAGGATTTACAGAGACCTACGAGCAGTACTTC; CDR3: CASSLGFTETYEQYF
V: TRBV2; D: .; size: few; J: TRBJ2-7; DNA: TGTGCCAGCAGCCTCGCGGGGTACGAGCAGTACTTC; CDR3: CASSLAGYEQYF
V: TRBV7-9; D: .; size: once; J: TRBJ2-5; DNA: TGTGCCAGCAGCACGGACTCGATCGCGGCCCAGTACTTC; CDR3: CASSTDSIAAQYF
V: TRBV28; D: TRBD1; size: .; J: TRBJ1-2; DNA: TGTGCCACCGGACAGGTTTACTTTGGCTACACCTTC; CDR3: CATGQVYFGYTF
V: TRBV27; D: TRBD1; size: once; J: TRBJ2-7; DNA: TGTGCCAGCAGCCTCACCGGGACAGGTTACGAGCAGTACTTC; CDR3: CASSLTGTGYEQYF
V: TRBV2; D: TRBD2; size: .; J: TRBJ2-1; DNA: TGTGCCAGCAGTGAGACTAGCGGGAGGAATGAGCAGTTCTTC; CDR3: CASSETSGRNEQFF
V: TRBV5-1; D: TRBD1; size: .; J: TRBJ1-6; DNA: TGCGCCAGCAGCGGCGGGACAGGGGATAATTCACCCCTCCACTTT; CDR3: CASSGGTGDNSPLHF
V: TRBV30; D: TRBD1; size: .; J: TRBJ1-1; DNA: TGTGCCTGGAGGCGAACAGGGGTTGCGGCTTTCTTT; CDR3: CAWRRTGVAAFF
V: TRBV19; D: TRBD2; size: .; J: TRBJ2-1; DNA: TGTGCTTCAATCAGCGGGGGCTACAATGAGCAGTTCTTC; CDR3: CASISGGYNEQFF
V: TRBV5-4; D: .; size: .; J: TRBJ2-1; DNA: TGTGCCAGCAGCTTGGAGGGGCGCCCGGGCAAGCAGTTCTTC; CDR3: CASSLEGRPGKQFF
V: TRBV15; D: TRBD1; size: many; J: TRBJ1-5; DNA: TGTGCCACCAGCGCTCGACGGACAGGGAATCAGCCCCAGCATTTT; CDR3: CATSARRTGNQPQHF
V: TRBV3-1/TRBV3-2; D: .; size: .; J: TRBJ1-6; DNA: TGTGCCAGCAGCCAAGTGGGCGGGAATTCACCCCTCCACTTT; CDR3: CASSQVGGNSPLHF
V: TRBV19; D: .; size: .; J: TRBJ1-1; DNA: TGTGCCAGTAGGCCACCCCTCAGGGGGAACACTGAAGCTTTCTTT; CDR3: CASRPPLRGNTEAFF
V: TRBV7-9; D: .; size: .; J: TRBJ1-2; DNA: TGTGCCAGCAGCCTCGATGGGGGGTCTAACTATGGCTACACCTTC; CDR3: CASSLDGGSNYGYTF
V: TRBV28; D: TRBD1; size: .; J: TRBJ1-2; DNA: TGTGCCAGCAGTTTATTGGCAGGGGGCAACGGCTACACCTTC; CDR3: CASSLLAGGNGYTF
V: TRBV6-1; D: .; size: .; J: TRBJ2-6; DNA: TGTGCCAGCAGTGACACGGGCTCTGGGGCCAACGTCCTGACTTTC; CDR3: CASSDTGSGANVLTF